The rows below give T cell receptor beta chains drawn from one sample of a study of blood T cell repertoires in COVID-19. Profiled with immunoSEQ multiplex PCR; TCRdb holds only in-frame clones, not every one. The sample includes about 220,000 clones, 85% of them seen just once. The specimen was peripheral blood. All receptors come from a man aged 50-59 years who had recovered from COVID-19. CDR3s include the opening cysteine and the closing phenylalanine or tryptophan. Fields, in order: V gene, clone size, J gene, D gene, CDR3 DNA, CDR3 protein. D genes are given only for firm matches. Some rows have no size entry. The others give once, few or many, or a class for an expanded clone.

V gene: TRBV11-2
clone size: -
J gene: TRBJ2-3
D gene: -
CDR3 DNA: TGTGCCAGCAGCGTCACTTTGGGAGTAGCAGATACGCAGTATTTT
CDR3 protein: CASSVTLGVADTQYF

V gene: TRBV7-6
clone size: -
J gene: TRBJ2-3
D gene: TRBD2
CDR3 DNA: TGTGCCAGCAGCTTAGATCCCGGACTAGCGGATACGCAGTATTTT
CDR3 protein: CASSLDPGLADTQYF

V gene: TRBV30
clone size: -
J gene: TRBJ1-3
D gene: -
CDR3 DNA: TGTGCCTGCCCGGACAGACGCTCTGGAAACACCATATATTTT
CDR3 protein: CACPDRRSGNTIYF

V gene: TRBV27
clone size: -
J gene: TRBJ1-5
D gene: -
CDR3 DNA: TGTGCCAGCAGTTTACGGGGGAGCAATCAGCCCCAGCATTTT
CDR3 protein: CASSLRGSNQPQHF

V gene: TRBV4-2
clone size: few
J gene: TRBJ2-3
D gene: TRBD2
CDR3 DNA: TGTGCCAGCAGCCAAGATACCCTAGCGGGAGAGAGTCCCTCCTCGTTT
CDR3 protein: CASSQDTLAGESPSSF

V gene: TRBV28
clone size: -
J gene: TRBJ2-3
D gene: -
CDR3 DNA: TGTGCCAGCAGTTCCCAAGGGACTGGAACAGATACGCAGTATTTT
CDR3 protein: CASSSQGTGTDTQYF

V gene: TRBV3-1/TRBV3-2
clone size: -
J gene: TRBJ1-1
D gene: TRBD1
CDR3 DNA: TGTGCCAGCACCCGAGGGGGCGGGTGGACTGAAGCTTTCTTT
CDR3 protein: CASTRGGGWTEAFF

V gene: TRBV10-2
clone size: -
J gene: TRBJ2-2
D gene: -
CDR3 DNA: TGCGCCAGCAGCAGGGATATCGCCGGGGAGCTGTTTTTT
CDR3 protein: CASSRDIAGELFF

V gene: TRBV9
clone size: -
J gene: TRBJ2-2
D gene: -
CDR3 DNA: TGTGCCAGCAGCCCTGGGAGCGGGGAGCTGTTTTTT
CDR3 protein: CASSPGSGELFF

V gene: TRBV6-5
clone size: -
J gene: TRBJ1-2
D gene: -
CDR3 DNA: TGTGCCAGCAGTTACTCGAGCTCGGGGAACTATGGCTACACCTTC
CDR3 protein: CASSYSSSGNYGYTF

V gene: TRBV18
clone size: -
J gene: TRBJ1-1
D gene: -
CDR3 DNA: TGTGCCAGCTCACCCCCGAGTGTTAACACTGAAGCTTTCTTT
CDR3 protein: CASSPPSVNTEAFF

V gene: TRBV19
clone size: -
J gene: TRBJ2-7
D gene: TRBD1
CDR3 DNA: TGTGCCAGTAGTATGGCAGGGGGCGACGAGCAGTACTTC
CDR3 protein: CASSMAGGDEQYF

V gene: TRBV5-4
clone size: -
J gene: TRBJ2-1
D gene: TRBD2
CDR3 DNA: TGTGCCAGCAGCTTGGGCGGGAGTACCTACAATGAGCAGTTCTTC
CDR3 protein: CASSLGGSTYNEQFF

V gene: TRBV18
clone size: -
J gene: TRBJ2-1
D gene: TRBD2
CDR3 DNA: TGTGCCAGCTCAAGACTAGCGGGGGTTTACAATGAGCAGTTCTTC
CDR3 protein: CASSRLAGVYNEQFF

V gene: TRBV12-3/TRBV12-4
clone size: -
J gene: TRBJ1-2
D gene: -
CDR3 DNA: TGTGCCAGCAGTTTAAGCCTCACTGGCTACACCTTC
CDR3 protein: CASSLSLTGYTF

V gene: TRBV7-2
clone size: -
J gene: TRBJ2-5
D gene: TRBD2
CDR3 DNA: TGTGCCAGCAGCTCCAGGACTAGCGCCTCGGAGAAGGCCCAGTACTTC
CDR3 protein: CASSSRTSASEKAQYF

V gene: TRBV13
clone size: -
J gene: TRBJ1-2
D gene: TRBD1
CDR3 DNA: TGTGCCAGCAGCTCTAGGACAGGACCCTATGGCTACACCTTC
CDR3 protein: CASSSRTGPYGYTF

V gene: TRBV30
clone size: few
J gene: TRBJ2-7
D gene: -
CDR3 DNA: TGTGCCTGGACCCTGGGGGACAACTACGAGCAGTACTTC
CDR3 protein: CAWTLGDNYEQYF

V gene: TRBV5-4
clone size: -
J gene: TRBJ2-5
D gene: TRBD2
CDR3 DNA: TGTGCCAACAGCGGGAGGACTAGCGGGAGATCGGAGACCCAGTACTTC
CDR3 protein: CANSGRTSGRSETQYF

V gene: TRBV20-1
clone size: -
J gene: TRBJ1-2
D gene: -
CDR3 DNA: TGCAGTGCTAGTGGCGGGCGAAGCGACACCTTC
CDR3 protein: CSASGGRSDTF

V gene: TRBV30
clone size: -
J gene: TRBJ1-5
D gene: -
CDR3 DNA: TGTGCCTGGGGCCCCCAGACAGATCAGCCCCAGCATTTT
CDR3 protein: CAWGPQTDQPQHF

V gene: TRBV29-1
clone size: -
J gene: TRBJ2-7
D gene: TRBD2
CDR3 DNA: TGCAGCGTTGAACTGGCTAGCGGACCCTACGAGCAGTACTTC
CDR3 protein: CSVELASGPYEQYF

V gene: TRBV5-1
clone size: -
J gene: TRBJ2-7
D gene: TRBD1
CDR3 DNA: TGCGCCAGCAGCTTGGTGGGACAGGGAACCGAGCAGTACTTC
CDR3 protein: CASSLVGQGTEQYF

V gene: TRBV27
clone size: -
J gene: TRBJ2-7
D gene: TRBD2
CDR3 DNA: TGTGCCAGCAGTCCTCAGACTAGCGGGAGTTCCTACGAGCAGTACTTC
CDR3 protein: CASSPQTSGSSYEQYF

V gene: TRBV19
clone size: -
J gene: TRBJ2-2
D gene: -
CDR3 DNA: TGTGCCAGTAGTATAATCCCCGCGAACACCGGGGAGCTGTTTTTT
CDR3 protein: CASSIIPANTGELFF

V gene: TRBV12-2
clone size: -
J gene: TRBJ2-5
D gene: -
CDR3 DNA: TGTGCAAGTCGCTTAGGGGGCAGGGTTCGACGTGAAGTGGAGACCCAGTACTTC
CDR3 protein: CASRLGGRVRREVETQYF

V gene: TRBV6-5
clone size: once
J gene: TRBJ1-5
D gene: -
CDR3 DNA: TGTGCCAGCAGTCAATTCAGGGGCGAGCAGCCCCAGCATTTT
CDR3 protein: CASSQFRGEQPQHF

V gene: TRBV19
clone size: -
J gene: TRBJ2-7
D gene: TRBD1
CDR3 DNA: TGTGCCAGTAGTACCCAGGGGGCGTTAAACTACGAGCAGTACTTC
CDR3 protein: CASSTQGALNYEQYF

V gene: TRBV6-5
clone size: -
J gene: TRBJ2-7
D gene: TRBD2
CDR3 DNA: TGTGCCAGCAGTTTCGCCGGGACTAGGGAAAGGTACGAGCAGTACTTC
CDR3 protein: CASSFAGTRERYEQYF

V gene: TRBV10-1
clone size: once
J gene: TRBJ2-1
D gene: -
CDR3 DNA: TGCGCCAGCAGTGAGAGGGCGGGATGGGTGCAGTTCTTC
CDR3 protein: CASSERAGWVQFF

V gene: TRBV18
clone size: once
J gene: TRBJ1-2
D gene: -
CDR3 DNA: TGTGCCAGCTCACCAGGGGCGTATTATGGCTACACCTTC
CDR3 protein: CASSPGAYYGYTF

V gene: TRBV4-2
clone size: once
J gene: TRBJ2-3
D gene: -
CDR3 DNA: TGTGCCAGCAGCCAAGGGACTACAGATACGCAGTATTTT
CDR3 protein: CASSQGTTDTQYF

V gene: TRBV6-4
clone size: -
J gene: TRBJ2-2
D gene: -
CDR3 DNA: TGTGCCACCCGACAGAACACCGGGGAGCTGTTTTTT
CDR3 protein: CATRQNTGELFF

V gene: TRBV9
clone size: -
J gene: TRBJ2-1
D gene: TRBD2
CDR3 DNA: TGTGCCAGCAGCGTAGCGGTTACTAGCGGGAGAACGGGTGAGCAGTTCTTC
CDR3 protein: CASSVAVTSGRTGEQFF

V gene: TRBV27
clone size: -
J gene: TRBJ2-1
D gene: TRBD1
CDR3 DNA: TGTGCCAGCAGTTTTAAACAGGGGTCCTACAATGAGCAGTTCTTC
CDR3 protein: CASSFKQGSYNEQFF

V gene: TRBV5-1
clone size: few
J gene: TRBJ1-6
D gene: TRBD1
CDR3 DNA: TGCGCCAGCAGACATGGGACAGGCTCTAGCTCCTATAATTCACCCCTCCACTTT
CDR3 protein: CASRHGTGSSSYNSPLHF

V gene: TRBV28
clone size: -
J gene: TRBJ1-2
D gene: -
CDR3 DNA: TGTGCCAGCAAGCAGGGCAGGAACTATGGCTACACCTTC
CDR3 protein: CASKQGRNYGYTF

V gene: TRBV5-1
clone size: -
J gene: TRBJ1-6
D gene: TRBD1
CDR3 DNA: TGCGCCAGCAGCTTGGCCGGGACAGCTAATTCACCCCTCCACTTT
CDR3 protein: CASSLAGTANSPLHF

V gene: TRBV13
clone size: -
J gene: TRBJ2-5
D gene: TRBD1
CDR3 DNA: TGTGCCAGCAGCATAGGACAGGGGCTTGGAGAGACCCAGTACTTC
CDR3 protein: CASSIGQGLGETQYF

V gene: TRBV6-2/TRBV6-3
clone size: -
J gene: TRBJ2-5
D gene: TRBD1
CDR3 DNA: TGTGCCAGCAGTCAAGGGACAGGGGTGCGCGAGACCCAGTACTTC
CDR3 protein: CASSQGTGVRETQYF